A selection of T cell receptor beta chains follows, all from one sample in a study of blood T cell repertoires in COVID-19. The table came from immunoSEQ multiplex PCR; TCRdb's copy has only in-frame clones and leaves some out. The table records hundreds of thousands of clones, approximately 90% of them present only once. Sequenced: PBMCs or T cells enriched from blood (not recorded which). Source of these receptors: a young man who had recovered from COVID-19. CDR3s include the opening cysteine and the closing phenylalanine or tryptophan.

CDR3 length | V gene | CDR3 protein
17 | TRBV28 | CASSLVGGASYNSPLHF
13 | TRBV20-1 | CSASVAGGETQYF
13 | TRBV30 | CAWSGPLLGTQYF
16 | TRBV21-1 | CASSRKEKTGEETQYF
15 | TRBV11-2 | CASRGGSTSTDTQYF
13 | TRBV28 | CASSSGIGSPLHF
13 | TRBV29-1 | CSVLQGLNTEAFF
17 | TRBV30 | CAWGGGRWSRNTGELFF
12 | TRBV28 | CASSGQGQGYTF
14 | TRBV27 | CASSFPGAINEQFF
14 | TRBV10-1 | CASSEEQGAYEQYF
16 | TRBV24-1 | CATRVRQTPTSYEQYF
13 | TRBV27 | CASGSGGYNEQFF
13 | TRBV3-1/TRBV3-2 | CASSLLRRETQYF
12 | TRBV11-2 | CASRRGQETQYF
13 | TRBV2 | CASSEGQEIEAFF
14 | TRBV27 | CASSWDSAYNEQFF
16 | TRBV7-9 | CASSGSSGRVINEQFF
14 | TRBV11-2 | CASSLSVINEKLFF
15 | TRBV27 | CASSISGTANTEAFF
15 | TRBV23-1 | CASTPRGTGLCEQFF
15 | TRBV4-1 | CASSQGETGNQPQHF
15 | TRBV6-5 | CASRRGHPPNQPQHF
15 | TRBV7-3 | CASSLTITGGETQYF